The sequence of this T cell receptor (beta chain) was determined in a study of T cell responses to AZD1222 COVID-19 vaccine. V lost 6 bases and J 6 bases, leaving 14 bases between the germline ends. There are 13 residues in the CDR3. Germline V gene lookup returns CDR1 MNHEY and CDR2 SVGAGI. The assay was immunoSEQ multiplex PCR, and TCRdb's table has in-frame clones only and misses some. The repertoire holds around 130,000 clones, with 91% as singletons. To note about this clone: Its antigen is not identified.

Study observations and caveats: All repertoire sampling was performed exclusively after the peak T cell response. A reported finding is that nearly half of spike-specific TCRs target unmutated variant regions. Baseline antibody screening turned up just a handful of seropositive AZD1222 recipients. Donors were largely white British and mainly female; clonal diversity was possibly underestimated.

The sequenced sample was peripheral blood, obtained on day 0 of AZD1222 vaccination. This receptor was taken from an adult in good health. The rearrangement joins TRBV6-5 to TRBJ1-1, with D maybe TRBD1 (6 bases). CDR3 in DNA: TGTGCCAGCAGCAACAGGGTGAGCCCTGAAGCTTTCTTT. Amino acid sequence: CASSNRVSPEAFF.